This entry lists 18 T cell receptor beta chains sequenced from one sample in a study of identical twins. TCRdb reanalysed the 5' RACE reads using MiXCR and keeps one entry per CDR3 protein. Of 400,000 to 550,000 distinct CDR3 sequences listed, roughly an eighth were seen once; the top ten hold about 0.94%. The sample also formed part of further work on yellow fever vaccine responses in identical twins.

The specimen sequenced was CD4+ T cells sorted from blood. Receptor source: a woman under 30 in good health.

This clonotype has a handful of counts. The V gene is TRBV4-1, the J gene TRBJ2-3; TRBD2 aligns across 13 bases. Germline V CDR1 and CDR2: MGHRA, YSYEKL. The CDR3 extends over 20 amino acids. Trimming took 0 bases from V and 2 from J; bases not matched to a gene: 11. The CDR3 coding sequence is TGCGCCAGCAGCCAAGATCGAGGGCCCGGGACTAGCGGGATCACAGATACGCAGTATTTT. Encoded protein: CASSQDRGPGTSGITDTQYF.

The rearrangement joins TRBV12-5 to TRBJ2-5; weak D call: TRBD1 (5 bases). The CDR3 has 13 amino acids. CDR1 is LGHNT and CDR2 is FRNRAP in the germline V gene. Trimming pared 6 bases from V and 5 bases from J, leaving 13 bases between. The CDR3 bases are TGTGCTAGTGGGACCTCCGCAGGGGAGACCCAGTACTTC. Its translation: CASGTSAGETQYF.

The genes are TRBV12-3 or TRBV12-4 and TRBJ2-7; the D gene is possibly TRBD2 (5 bases). The CDR3 is 16 amino acids. V was cut by 1 base and J by 4 bases, with 17 bases left in between. CDR3 residues: CASSLGPPSGGYEQYF. The CDR3 DNA reads as TGTGCCAGCAGTTTAGGCCCCCCCAGCGGCGGTTACGAGCAGTACTTC.

The chain employs TRBV6-2 or TRBV6-3 and TRBJ2-3, with TRBD2 identical over 11 bases. Trimming removed 2 bases from V and 3 bases from J; junction bases left unmatched: 10. The CDR3 extends over 18 amino acids. From germline, CDR1 is MNHEY and CDR2 SVGEGT. CDR3 in amino acids: CASSYIGSGRALTDTQYF. The CDR3 coding sequence is TGTGCCAGCAGTTACATCGGTAGCGGGAGGGCCCTGACAGATACGCAGTATTTT.

This clonotype was detected only a few times. The rearrangement joins TRBV7-2 to TRBJ1-2; tentatively, D is TRBD1 (6 bases). The CDR3 extends over 14 amino acids. Germline V gene sequence: CDR1 SGHTA, CDR2 FQGNSA. V gave up 1 base and J gave up 10 bases, with 16 bases separating them. The DNA for the CDR3 is TGTGCCAGCAGCTTAGAGTCGGGGGGCTCTGCCTACACCTTC. It translates to CASSLESGGSAYTF.

The chain recombines TRBV6-2 or TRBV6-3 with TRBJ2-6, with D possibly TRBD1 on 5 matching bases. The length of the CDR3 is 15 residues. The V and J ends lost 4 bases and 4 bases respectively, with 11 bases between them. Per the germline V gene, CDR1 is MNHEY and CDR2 is SVGEGT. The CDR3 is CASSFSRAGANVLTF. CDR3 nucleotides: TGTGCCAGCAGTTTTTCCAGGGCCGGGGCCAACGTCCTGACTTTC.

The chain combines TRBV4-1 with TRBJ2-5; unclear D gene. Germline CDR1 reads MGHRA; CDR2 reads YSYEKL. The CDR3 is 15 amino acids. Trimming removed 2 bases at V and 0 bases at J, with 10 bases between. This CDR3 is CASSQYGSDQETQYF. The CDR3 DNA reads TGCGCCAGCAGCCAATACGGCTCAGACCAAGAGACCCAGTACTTC.

This clonotype has just a few counts. The rearrangement uses TRBV3-1 and TRBJ1-4; weak D call: TRBD1 (5 bases). The CDR3 consists of 15 residues. V dropped 0 bases and J dropped 7 bases, with 12 bases sitting between them. Germline-derived CDR1 and CDR2 are LGHDT and YNNKEL (reference sequence). This CDR3 is CASSQDRGEVEKLFF. DNA for the CDR3: TGTGCCAGCAGCCAAGATAGAGGGGAAGTTGAAAAACTGTTTTTT.

The chain joins TRBV7-9 to TRBJ2-6, with TRBD1 as a possible D gene (6 bases). The V gene lost 2 bases and the J gene lost 0 bases, with 11 bases spanning the gap. In germline, CDR1 is SEHNR, CDR2 FQNEAQ (reference sequence). The CDR3 covers 17 residues. CDR3 in amino acids: CASSLRTAASGANVLTF. The CDR3 DNA is TGTGCCAGCAGCTTACGGACAGCAGCCTCTGGGGCCAACGTCCTGACTTTC. Drawing the rest from reference TRBV7-9 and TRBJ2-6, the complete variable domain is DTGVSQNPRHKITKRGQNVTFRCDPISEHNRLYWYRQTLGQGPEFLTYFQNEAQLEKSRLLSDRFSAERPKGSFSTLEIQRTEQGDSAMYLCASSLRTAASGANVLTFGAGSRLTVL.

In its sample, this clonotype was seen many times. The V and J genes are TRBV20-1 and TRBJ1-2; 7 bases match TRBD1. V trimming: 0 bases; J trimming: 2 bases; junction bases outside the gene matches: 6. Germline CDR1 and CDR2: DFQATT and SNEGSKA (reference sequence). There are 15 residues in the CDR3. CDR3 sequence reads: CSARDWAGGNYGYTF. DNA of the CDR3: TGCAGTGCTAGAGATTGGGCAGGGGGGAACTATGGCTACACCTTC.

On this clonotype: Possible read error: a much larger clone is one base away. This chain links TRBV9 with TRBJ2-7; TRBD2 aligns across 7 bases. Germline V gives CDR1 SGDLS, CDR2 YYNGEE. There are 15 residues in the CDR3. CDR3 in amino acids: CATSQNTGGVYEQYF. DNA for the CDR3: TGTGCCACCAGCCAGAACACTGGGGGGGTATACGAGCAGTACTTC.

V and J are TRBV20-1 and TRBJ2-2; either TRBD1 or TRBD2 may supply D (6 bases each). Trimming removed 5 bases at V and 3 bases at J, with 19 bases between. CDR3 size: 16 residues. Germline CDR1 and CDR2: DFQATT and SNEGSKA (reference sequence). CDR3 in amino acids: CSAPRAEGGYTGELFF. The CDR3 nucleotides are TGCAGTGCTCCCCGGGCAGAGGGGGGATACACCGGGGAGCTGTTTTTT.

V and J are TRBV4-3 and TRBJ2-3; TRBD1 agrees at 7 bases. This CDR3 has 15 residues. In germline, CDR1 is LGHNA, CDR2 YSLEER. With 1 base clipped from V and 4 bases from J, the junction kept 5 bases outside the gene matches. The CDR3 DNA reads TGCGCCAGCAGCCAAGCGGGGACAGTAGCAGATACGCAGTATTTT. This gives the protein CASSQAGTVADTQYF.

The V gene is TRBV28, the J gene TRBJ2-3; tentatively, D is TRBD2 (6 bases). The CDR3 has 15 amino acids. Looked up from germline, CDR1 is MDHEN and CDR2 is SYDVKM. V was pared by 7 bases and J by 1 base, with 15 bases between. The CDR3 coding sequence is TGTGCCAGCACCTACGGGGGACTGGGCACAGATACGCAGTATTTT. As protein: CASTYGGLGTDTQYF.

V and J are TRBV7-2 and TRBJ2-5; 9 bases fit TRBD2. The CDR3 has 20 residues. The J segment lost 2 bases and the V segment lost 0 bases, leaving 16 bases of the junction unmatched. Looked up from germline, CDR1 is SGHTA and CDR2 is FQGNSA. The DNA of the CDR3 is TGTGCCAGCAGCTTAGCGTTGTTGCCGGGACTAGCTAAACTACAAGAGACCCAGTACTTC. Protein product: CASSLALLPGLAKLQETQYF.

The chain couples TRBV11-1 to TRBJ2-2; 14 bases align to TRBD2. The CDR3 extends over 19 amino acids. Germline V CDR1 and CDR2: SGHAT, FQDESV (reference sequence). Losses at the gene ends were 2 bases for V and 3 bases for J; bases not matched to a gene: 8. CDR3 sequence reads: CASSLLPTSGGADTGELFF. The CDR3 DNA sequence: TGTGCCAGCAGCTTACTTCCGACTAGCGGGGGGGCCGACACCGGGGAGCTGTTTTTT.

J is TRBJ2-7 and V is TRBV24-1, with TRBD2 matching 7 bases. The V gene end was trimmed by 7 bases and the J gene end by 1 base; junction bases not matched to a gene: 9. CDR1 KGHDR and CDR2 SFDVKD come from the germline V gene. The CDR3 runs 15 residues. The CDR3: CATSLGGVGSYEQYF. CDR3 bases: TGTGCCACCAGCCTGGGGGGGGTCGGTTCCTACGAGCAGTACTTC.

This clonotype was seen ten or more times. The rearrangement joins TRBV6-1 to TRBJ2-1, with D hard to call. The CDR3 spans 13 residues. Looked up from germline, CDR1 is MNHNS and CDR2 is SASEGT. The V end lost 7 bases, the J end lost 4 bases, and 11 bases lay between the germline ends. CDR3 region: CASNVVGYNEQFF. CDR3 in DNA: TGTGCCAGCAACGTTGTGGGGTACAATGAGCAGTTCTTC.